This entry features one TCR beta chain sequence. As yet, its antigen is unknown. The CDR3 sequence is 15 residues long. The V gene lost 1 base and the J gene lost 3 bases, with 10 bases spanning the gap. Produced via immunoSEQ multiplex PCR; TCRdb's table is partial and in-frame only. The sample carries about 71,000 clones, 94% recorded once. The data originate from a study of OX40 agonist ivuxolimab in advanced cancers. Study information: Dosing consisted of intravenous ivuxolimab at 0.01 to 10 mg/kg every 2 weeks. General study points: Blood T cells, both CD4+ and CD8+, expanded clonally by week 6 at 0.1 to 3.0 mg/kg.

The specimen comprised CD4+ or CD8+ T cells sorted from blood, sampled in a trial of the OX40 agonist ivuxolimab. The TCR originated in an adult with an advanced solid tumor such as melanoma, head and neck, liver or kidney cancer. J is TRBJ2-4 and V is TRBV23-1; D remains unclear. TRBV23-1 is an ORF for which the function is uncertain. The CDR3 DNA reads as TGCGCCAGCAGTCAATACGGCAATGTCAAAAACATTCAGTACTTC. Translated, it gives CASSQYGNVKNIQYF.